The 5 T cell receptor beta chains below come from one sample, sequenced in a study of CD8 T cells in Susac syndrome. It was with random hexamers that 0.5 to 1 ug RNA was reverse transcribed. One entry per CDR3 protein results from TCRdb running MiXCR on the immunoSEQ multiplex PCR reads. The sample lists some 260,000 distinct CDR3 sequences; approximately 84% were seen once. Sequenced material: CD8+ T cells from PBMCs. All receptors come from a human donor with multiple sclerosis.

CDR3: CASRLAGGPPDTQYF. CDR3 in DNA: TGTGCCAGCCGCCTAGCGGGAGGGCCTCCAGATACGCAGTATTTT. This chain links TRBV27 with TRBJ2-3, with 12 bases identical to TRBD2. The CDR3 is made up of 15 amino acids. The germline gives CDR1 MNHEY, CDR2 SMNVEV (reference sequence). J gave up 4 bases and V 8 bases, and 7 bases lay outside the gene matches.

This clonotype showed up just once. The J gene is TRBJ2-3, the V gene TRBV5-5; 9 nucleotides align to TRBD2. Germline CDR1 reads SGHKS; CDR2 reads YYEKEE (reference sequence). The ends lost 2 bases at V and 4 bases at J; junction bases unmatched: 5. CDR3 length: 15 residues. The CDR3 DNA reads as TGTGCCAGCAGCTTAAGCGGGAGGAATTCAGATACGCAGTATTTT. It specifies CASSLSGRNSDTQYF.

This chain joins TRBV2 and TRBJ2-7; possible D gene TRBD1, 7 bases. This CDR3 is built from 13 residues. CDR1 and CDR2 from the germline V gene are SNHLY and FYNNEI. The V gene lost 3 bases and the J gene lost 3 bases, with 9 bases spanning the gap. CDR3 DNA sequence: TGTGCCAGCAGTGACAGGGGGGACTACGAGCAGTACTTC. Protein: CASSDRGDYEQYF.

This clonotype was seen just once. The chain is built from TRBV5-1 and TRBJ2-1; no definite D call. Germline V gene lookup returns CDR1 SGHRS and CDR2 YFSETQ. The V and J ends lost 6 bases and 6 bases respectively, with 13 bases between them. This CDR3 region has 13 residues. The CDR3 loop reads CASTPDRPNEQFF. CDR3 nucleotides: TGCGCCAGCACCCCCGACCGCCCCAATGAGCAGTTCTTC.

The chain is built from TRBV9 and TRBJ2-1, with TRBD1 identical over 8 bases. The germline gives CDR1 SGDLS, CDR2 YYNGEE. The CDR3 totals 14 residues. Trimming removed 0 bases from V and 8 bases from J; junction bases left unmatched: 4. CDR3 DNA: TGTGCCAGCAGCGTAGGGCAGGGGGCCTATGAGCAGTTCTTC. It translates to CASSVGQGAYEQFF.